This TCR beta chain was obtained from a study of blood T cell repertoires in COVID-19. Repertoires were generated with immunoSEQ multiplex PCR, while TCRdb's copy carries only in-frame clones and drops some. The sample gives fewer than 150,000 clones, over 70% of which show up once; under 4.5% is in the top ten. Only one count was recorded for this clone. This CDR3 comprises 14 residues. The V gene's germline CDR1 is MNHEY and CDR2 SMNVEV (reference sequence). Trimming took 8 bases from V and 7 from J, leaving 20 bases between them. The chain links TRBV27 to TRBJ1-2; tentative D call: TRBD1 (6 bases). The sample was PBMCs or T cells enriched from blood (not recorded which). The receptor's source is a man in his forties or fifties in a cohort exposed to, infected with or recovered from COVID-19 (not recorded which). The CDR3 here is CASGPQGSRVGYTF. In nucleotides, the CDR3 is TGTGCCAGCGGACCACAGGGATCTCGGGTTGGCTACACCTTC.